Each of the 5 T cell receptor beta chains below was sequenced from the same sample in a study of T-cell memory formation after mild COVID-19. TCRdb reprocessed the 5' RACE reads via MiXCR and lists one record per CDR3 protein. Altogether hundreds of thousands of distinct CDR3 sequences are present, around 28% being singletons, with the ten largest covering roughly 12%. The specimen sequenced was PBMCs or a T cell subset sorted from them (not recorded which). The receptors originated from an adult woman who had mild COVID-19 (a few samples of this study predate the infection). Cell type and time point are not known.

V is TRBV4-1 and J is TRBJ2-3; D is possibly TRBD2 (6 bases). Trimming removed 4 bases at V and 10 bases at J, with 9 bases between. CDR1 is MGHRA, CDR2 YSYEKL, per germline. This CDR3 has 11 residues. The CDR3 DNA is TGCGCCAGCAGCCCCGGGGGATCGCAGTATTTT. It encodes CASSPGGSQYF.

The V gene is TRBV6-5, the J gene TRBJ2-1, with 10 bases that match TRBD1. Germline V gene lookup returns CDR1 MNHEY and CDR2 SVGAGI. Trimming removed 5 bases from V and 14 bases from J; junction bases left unmatched: 3. This CDR3 spans 11 amino acids. The CDR3 coding sequence is TGTGCCAGCAGTCCGGGACAGGGGAAGTTCTTC. It yields the protein CASSPGQGKFF.

This clonotype was seen repeatedly, ten times or more. The chain carries TRBV5-4 and TRBJ2-1; D may be TRBD1 or TRBD2 (5 bases each). CDR3 length: 11 amino acids. V dropped 7 bases and J dropped 6 bases, with 8 bases sitting between them. CDR1 SGHNT and CDR2 YYREEE come from the germline V gene (reference sequence). The CDR3 DNA sequence: TGTGCCAGCGGGGGACCCAATGAGCAGTTCTTC. This gives the protein CASGGPNEQFF.

The chain carries TRBV6-2 or TRBV6-3 and TRBJ2-1; 9 bases agree with TRBD2. This CDR3 has 18 residues. Germline lookup yields CDR1 MNHEY and CDR2 SVGEGT. V lost 6 bases, J lost 1 base, and 13 bases stayed unmatched. CDR3 coding DNA: TGTGCCAGCAGCCACATAAGACTAGCGGACTCTTCCTACAATGAGCAGTTCTTC. It codes for CASSHIRLADSSYNEQFF.

This clonotype was seen only a few times. The chain uses TRBV7-9 and TRBJ2-6, with a tentative D call TRBD2 (5 bases). Trimming shortened V by 4 bases and J by 0 bases, and 10 bases separated the two germline ends. CDR3 length equals 16 residues. CDR1 and CDR2 from the germline V gene are SEHNR and FQNEAQ (reference sequence). For the CDR3, the DNA is TGTGCCAGCAGCTCCACTAGGGCCTCTGGGGCCAACGTCCTGACTTTC. Its protein product is CASSSTRASGANVLTF.